What follows are 28 T cell receptor beta chains derived from one specimen sequenced in a study of T cells in women clearing cervical HPV infection. TCRdb keeps only in-frame clones here, not all; method: immunoSEQ multiplex PCR. The record lists almost 20,000 clones, of which the ten most abundant hold roughly 3.2%. Sequencing was done on a sample of blood buffy coat. These TCRs come from a woman aged 18-70 years with a cervical HPV16 infection that either progressed to CIN3+ or cleared (not recorded which).

As to this clone: The read falls 3 residues short of the CDR3 end, and the missing part is taken from the germline J gene. V is TRBV4-2 and J is TRBJ2-7, with TRBD2 as a possible D gene (6 bases). The ends were cut back, 0 bases at V and 1 base at J, with 10 bases in the middle. The CDR3 runs 15 residues. Germline V gene data show CDR1 as LGHNA and CDR2 as YNFKEQ. CDR3 sequence: CASSQELGGSYEQYF. The sequenced part of the CDR3 DNA is TGTGCCAGCAGCCAAGAACTCGGGGGTTCCTACGAG.

To note about this clone: The CDR3 goes on 3 residues after the read ends, and that part is filled in from the germline J gene. This rearrangement joins TRBV18 to TRBJ1-2, with 7 bases that match TRBD1. The germline V gene has CDR1 KGHSH and CDR2 LQKENI. The CDR3 consists of 17 residues. The ends lost 2 bases at V and 6 bases at J; junction bases unmatched: 15. CDR3: CASSPSPKTGLAHGYTF. The DNA read from the CDR3 is TGTGCCAGCTCACCATCTCCGAAGACAGGGTTAGCTCATGGC.

As regards this clone: The observed sequence ends 3 residues before the CDR3 terminus, with the missing tail filled in from the germline J gene. The V gene is TRBV5-1, the J gene TRBJ2-7; a possible D gene is TRBD1 (5 bases). V was shortened by 0 bases and J by 5 bases, with 15 bases between the two germline ends. Looked up from germline, CDR1 is SGHRS and CDR2 is YFSETQ. This CDR3 is 15 amino acids long. The CDR3 is CASSLEAGRADEQYF. Incomplete CDR3 DNA: TGCGCCAGCAGCTTGGAGGCAGGGCGCGCAGACGAG.

The CDR3 sequence: CSARRDMVNSPLHF. The DNA read from the CDR3 is TGCAGTGCTAGAAGGGACATGGTGAATTCACCC. The chain carries TRBV20-1 and TRBJ1-6, with D possibly being TRBD1 (6 bases). The read ends 3 residues early relative to the CDR3; the germline J gene fills the gap. The CDR3 is made up of 14 amino acids. Germline V lookup: CDR1 DFQATT, CDR2 SNEGSKA (reference sequence). The germline V and J ends were trimmed by 2 bases and 7 bases, with 12 bases remaining between them.

Comments on this clone: The read comes to an end 3 residues before the CDR3 does, leaving the germline J gene to fill in the end. The rearrangement uses TRBV5-1 and TRBJ1-3; a possible D gene is TRBD1 (5 bases). The CDR3 length is 14 residues. CDR1 SGHRS and CDR2 YFSETQ come from the germline V gene. V was clipped by 5 bases and J by 0 bases, with 9 bases between them. The part of the CDR3 DNA that was read is TGCGCCAGCAGGGAGGGACTCTCTGGAAACACC. Its protein is CASREGLSGNT. The complete CDR3 protein is CASREGLSGNTIYF.

Notes on this clone: The CDR3 end lies 3 residues beyond the end of the read and is filled in from the germline J gene. This rearrangement joins TRBV7-9 to TRBJ2-1, with TRBD1 matching over 8 bases. This CDR3 is built from 15 residues. The V gene's germline CDR1 is SEHNR and CDR2 FQNEAQ (reference sequence). Unmatched junction bases numbered 12, after V lost 7 bases and J lost 7 bases. The sequenced CDR3 bases are TGTGCCAGCACCATTGGGTCTACAGGGGGAAATGAG. It encodes CASTIGSTGGNE. The CDR3 reads in full as CASTIGSTGGNEQFF.

The CDR3 is CASSQQGRGSPLHF. The DNA read from the CDR3 is TGTGCCAGCAGCCAACAGGGGCGGGGTTCACCC. The genes are TRBV11-2 and TRBJ1-6; 7 bases map to TRBD1. Sequencing ends 3 residues short of the CDR3 end; the germline J gene provides the rest. Germline values: CDR1 SGHAT, CDR2 FQNNGV. The length of the CDR3 is 14 residues. J gave up 9 bases and V 5 bases, and 7 bases lay outside the gene matches.

A note on this clone: The read finishes 3 residues shy of the CDR3 end, and the germline J gene is used to complete it. V gene TRBV11-3 combines with J gene TRBJ2-5; the match to TRBD2 covers 12 bases. V lost 5 bases to trimming and J lost 1 base; unmatched junction nucleotides: 2. The CDR3 covers 15 residues. CDR1 is SGHNT, CDR2 YENEEA, per germline. The CDR3 bases that were read are TGTGCCAGCAGCCCGGGACTAGCGGGCCAAGAGACC. Its translation is CASSPGLAGQET. The entire CDR3 protein is CASSPGLAGQETQYF.

About this clone itself: The read ends 3 residues early relative to the CDR3; the germline J gene fills the gap. V is TRBV7-2 and J is TRBJ2-1; D not certain. Germline V lookup: CDR1 SGHTA, CDR2 FQGNSA. Trimming took 1 base from V and 7 from J, leaving 11 bases between them. This CDR3 has 14 residues. The CDR3 DNA, read in part, is TGTGCCAGCAGCTTAGAATATACGGGTAATGAG. Residues: CASSLEYTGNE. The whole CDR3 reads CASSLEYTGNEQFF.

A word on this clone: The read falls 3 residues short of the CDR3 end, and the missing part is taken from the germline J gene. The rearrangement uses TRBV2 and TRBJ1-6; 8 bases align to TRBD1. J lost 8 bases, V lost 3 bases, and 3 bases had no gene match. The CDR3 runs 14 residues. Germline CDR1 is SNHLY and CDR2 is FYNNEI. The DNA read from the CDR3 is TGTGCCAGCAGTGATCAGGGGGCGCATTCACCC. Amino acid sequence: CASSDQGAHSP. From start to end, the CDR3 is CASSDQGAHSPLHF.

With regard to this clone: The CDR3 end is not reached by the read, which stops 3 residues before it; the germline J gene fills it in. This chain links TRBV30 with TRBJ1-1; no reliable D call. The germline CDR1 and CDR2 sequences are GTSNPN and SVGIG (reference sequence). This CDR3 region has 11 residues. The V and J ends lost 3 bases and 5 bases respectively, with 7 bases between them. The CDR3 sequence is CAWRIFTEAFF. The CDR3 bases that were read are TGTGCCTGGAGAATATTTACTGAA.

Regarding this clone: The read ends 3 residues early relative to the CDR3; the germline J gene fills the gap. The chain carries TRBV7-9 and TRBJ1-3, with D uncertain. CDR1 is SEHNR and CDR2 is FQNEAQ in the germline V gene (reference sequence). With 4 bases removed from V and 0 bases from J, the gap between germline ends came to 10 bases. The CDR3 length is 15 residues. The DNA read from the CDR3 is TGTGCCAGCAGCTCCTCAGCGAGCTCTGGAAACACC. It translates to CASSSSASSGNT. The CDR3 in full is CASSSSASSGNTIYF.

The CDR3 sequence is CASKQGASSGANVLTF. Incomplete CDR3 DNA: TGCGCCAGCAAACAGGGGGCAAGTTCTGGGGCCAACGTC. This chain connects TRBV10-2 to TRBJ2-6, with TRBD1 identical over 9 bases. The CDR3 end lies 3 residues beyond the end of the read and is filled in from the germline J gene. The CDR3 sequence is 16 residues long. With V trimmed by 7 bases and J by 1 base, 5 bases remained unmatched. Germline-derived CDR1 and CDR2 are WSHSY and SAAADI.

Points on this clone: The read terminates 3 residues ahead of where the CDR3 ends, so the germline J gene completes it. The gene calls are TRBV12-5 and TRBJ2-5; 9 positions agree with TRBD2. The CDR3 has 14 residues. With V trimmed by 5 bases and J by 5 bases, 6 bases remained unmatched. The germline V gene has CDR1 LGHNT and CDR2 FRNRAP. The CDR3 sequence: CASGGGGALETQYF. The part of the CDR3 DNA that was read is TGTGCTAGTGGTGGCGGGGGGGCCTTGGAGACC. Combining the CDR3 with reference TRBV12-5 and TRBJ2-5 gives the whole variable domain DARVTQTPRHKVTEMGQEVTMRCQPILGHNTVFWYRQTMMQGLELLAYFRNRAPLDDSGMPKDRFSAEMPDATLATLKIQPSEPRDSAVYFCASGGGGALETQYFGPGTRLLVL.

On this clone itself: Read sequence stops 3 residues before the CDR3 end, and the germline J gene provides the missing end. V gene TRBV12-5 combines with J gene TRBJ2-5; 7 nucleotides align to TRBD1. Germline V gene data show CDR1 as LGHNT and CDR2 as FRNRAP. Trimming at V came to 6 bases and at J to 5 bases, leaving 15 bases not matched to a gene. CDR3 size: 16 residues. The DNA read from the CDR3 is TGTGCTAGTGGCAGAACGGACAGGACGCACGGGGAGACC. This translates into CASGRTDRTHGET. The entire CDR3 is CASGRTDRTHGETQYF. The full variable domain, completed using reference TRBV12-5 and TRBJ2-5, is DARVTQTPRHKVTEMGQEVTMRCQPILGHNTVFWYRQTMMQGLELLAYFRNRAPLDDSGMPKDRFSAEMPDATLATLKIQPSEPRDSAVYFCASGRTDRTHGETQYFGPGTRLLVL.

Turning to this clone: The sequence runs out 3 residues before the end of the CDR3; the remainder is reconstructed from the germline J gene. The chain is built from TRBV9 and TRBJ1-4; 8 bases fit TRBD1. The germline V gene encodes CDR1 SGDLS and CDR2 YYNGEE. The CDR3 is 15 amino acids. With V trimmed by 2 bases and J by 8 bases, 8 bases remained unmatched. Incomplete CDR3 DNA: TGTGCCAGCAGCGTCTCCCCCGGACAGGGAGAAAAA. As protein: CASSVSPGQGEK. Given in full, the CDR3 is CASSVSPGQGEKLFF.

Remarks on this clone: The CDR3 goes on 3 residues after the read ends, and that part is filled in from the germline J gene. The chain has TRBV7-9 and TRBJ2-5; D is ambiguous. The CDR3 consists of 14 residues. The germline gives CDR1 SEHNR, CDR2 FQNEAQ (reference sequence). V gave up 5 bases and J gave up 1 base, with 11 bases separating them. The CDR3 sequence is CASSLNAPQETQYF. The DNA read from the CDR3 is TGTGCCAGCAGCCTCAACGCGCCCCAAGAGACC.

Comments on this clone: The sequence runs out 3 residues before the end of the CDR3; the remainder is reconstructed from the germline J gene. The chain uses TRBV6-2 or TRBV6-3 and TRBJ1-1; TRBD1 agrees at 8 bases. The CDR3 totals 14 residues. Germline V gene sequence: CDR1 MNHEY, CDR2 SVGEGT. The junction had 8 bases not matched to a gene; V was cut back by 6 bases and J by 5 bases. The CDR3 sequence: CASRSTGAGTEAFF. The CDR3 bases that were read are TGTGCCAGCAGATCGACAGGGGCCGGGACTGAA.

This clone is deemed medium-sized by its frequency. The read finishes 3 residues shy of the CDR3 end, and the germline J gene is used to complete it. V is TRBV6-2 or TRBV6-3 and J is TRBJ2-5; 10 bases match TRBD2. The CDR3 sequence is 15 residues long. In germline, CDR1 is MNHEY, CDR2 SVGEGT. J lost 3 bases, V lost 7 bases, and 8 bases had no gene match. CDR3 DNA (partial): TGTGCCAGCACCCAGACTAGCGGGCTAAAAGAGACC. The encoded protein is CASTQTSGLKET. The whole CDR3 is CASTQTSGLKETQYF.

A word on this clone: The sequenced fragment ends 3 residues before the CDR3 boundary, so the rest is inferred from the germline J gene. The rearrangement links TRBV19 to TRBJ2-1; possible D gene TRBD1, 5 bases. CDR1 LNHDA and CDR2 SQIVND come from the germline V gene (reference sequence). With 5 bases removed from V and 0 bases from J, the gap between germline ends came to 11 bases. CDR3 size: 15 residues. CDR3 protein: CASSQGVSSYNEQFF. Partial CDR3 DNA: TGTGCCAGTAGTCAAGGGGTTAGCTCCTACAATGAG.

The sequenced part of the CDR3 DNA is TGTGCCAGCAGCTTGGCAGGACAGAACTATGGC. Amino acid sequence: CASSLAGQNYG. The whole CDR3 reads CASSLAGQNYGYTF. The chain couples TRBV5-4 to TRBJ1-2, with D possibly matching TRBD1 (6 bases). The missing CDR3 end, 3 residues past where the read stops, is filled in from the germline J gene. The CDR3 runs 14 residues. Germline V gives CDR1 SGHNT, CDR2 YYREEE (reference sequence). Trimming took 0 bases from V and 2 from J, leaving 8 bases between them.

Its frequency marks this clone as medium-sized (0.01 to 0.1%). The read gets to within 3 residues of the CDR3 end, and the germline J gene fills in the rest. This chain links TRBV2 with TRBJ2-4, with 13 bases that match TRBD2. J was trimmed by 7 bases and V by 6 bases; bases with no gene match: 9. The CDR3 consists of 16 residues. From germline, CDR1 is SNHLY and CDR2 FYNNEI. CDR3 bases read: TGTGCCAGCAGGGACGGACTAGCGGGGGTTACGAACATT. Amino acids: CASRDGLAGVTNI. The entire CDR3 reads CASRDGLAGVTNIQYF.

About this clone: Read sequence stops 3 residues before the CDR3 end, and the germline J gene provides the missing end. This chain links TRBV19 with TRBJ1-5, with D possibly matching TRBD1 (5 bases). The CDR3 runs 14 residues. V was cut by 3 bases and J by 5 bases, with 11 bases left in between. The V gene's germline CDR1 is LNHDA and CDR2 SQIVND (reference sequence). CDR3 DNA, as far as it was read: TGTGCCAGTAGTATTGGCGGGGCCTATCAGCCC. Its protein is CASSIGGAYQP. The whole CDR3 is CASSIGGAYQPQHF.

In regard to this clone: Read data end 3 residues before the CDR3 end; the end is taken from the germline J gene. The chain employs TRBV7-2 and TRBJ1-6, with D hard to call. The CDR3 contains 14 residues. Germline CDR1 is SGHTA and CDR2 is FQGNSA. Trimming removed 1 base at V and 9 bases at J, with 10 bases between. The CDR3 region is CASSLGASISPLHF. Partial CDR3 DNA: TGTGCCAGCAGCTTAGGGGCATCAATTTCACCC.

On this clone itself: The CDR3 end is not reached by the read, which stops 3 residues before it; the germline J gene fills it in. V is TRBV19 and J is TRBJ1-1, with D uncertain. V was pared by 6 bases and J by 2 bases, with 16 bases between. Germline V gene lookup returns CDR1 LNHDA and CDR2 SQIVND (reference sequence). The CDR3 is 15 residues long. The CDR3 sequence is CASSPNSGVNTEAFF. The sequenced CDR3 bases are TGTGCCAGTAGCCCAAATTCAGGCGTAAACACTGAA.

A word on this clone: The DNA ends 3 residues before the CDR3 does, and the rest of the CDR3 is filled in from the germline J gene. This chain links TRBV18 with TRBJ2-7, with TRBD2 matching over 7 bases. The CDR3 has 13 amino acids. CDR1 is KGHSH and CDR2 is LQKENI in the germline V gene. Trimming took 3 bases from V and 5 from J; bases not matched to a gene: 4. CDR3 DNA (partial): TGTGCCAGCTCACCCACCACTAGCGACGAG. The encoded protein is CASSPTTSDE. The whole CDR3 is CASSPTTSDEQYF.

Regarding this clone: With the read ending 3 residues before the CDR3 end, the germline J gene is used to fill in that end. The V gene is TRBV14, the J gene TRBJ2-5, with TRBD2 identical over 8 bases. CDR1 SGHDN and CDR2 FVKESK come from the germline V gene. The CDR3 loop spans 17 amino acids. The V and J ends lost 4 bases and 4 bases, in that order; junction bases with no gene match: 14. The CDR3 spells CASSRGIELAGRETQYF. CDR3 DNA, as far as it was read: TGTGCCAGCAGCCGAGGGATCGAATTAGCGGGGAGAGAGACC.

About this clone: The read finishes 3 residues shy of the CDR3 end, and the germline J gene is used to complete it. This sequence joins TRBV5-1 and TRBJ2-1; TRBD2 matches 10 bases. Germline V gives CDR1 SGHRS, CDR2 YFSETQ. V lost 4 bases, J lost 7 bases, and 8 bases stayed unmatched. The CDR3 sequence is 15 residues long. The sequenced part of the CDR3 DNA is TGCGCCAGCAGCGCACTAGCGGGGCTTCGGAATGAG. Translated: CASSALAGLRNE. The whole CDR3 sequence reads CASSALAGLRNEQFF.